The table lists the clone carrying this T cell receptor (beta chain) with many counts. Its antigen is undetermined. The sample belongs to a study of human T cells and chemical hapten exposure. Study-wide results and caveats: TCRs above 1 in 1000 frequency did not change with DPC sensitization.

Time point indicated: healthy volunteer bleed at 2 weeks. Someone pulled total RNA out of unfractionated whole blood. TCRdb reprocessed the RACE reads with MiXCR, giving one entry per CDR3 protein. This sample yields 35,000 to 50,000 distinct CDR3 sequences, of which around 4% are seen a single time; about 1.5% belongs to the top ten. This TCR came from a female donor in good health. Some clones in this sample may be carry-over from other donors' samples. The sample comprised whole blood.

The CDR3 nucleotides are TGTGCCAGCAGCTTAATGGCAGGGGAGGAAAAACTGTTTTTT. It is translated as CASSLMAGEEKLFF. The V gene is TRBV7-9, the J gene TRBJ1-4; D possibly corresponds to TRBD1 (6 bases). CDR1 SEHNR and CDR2 FQNEAQ come from the germline V gene (reference sequence). Trimming took 2 bases from V and 8 from J, leaving 12 bases between them. The CDR3 loop spans 14 amino acids. Complete variable domain (other parts from reference TRBV7-9 and TRBJ1-4): DTGVSQNPRHKITKRGQNVTFRCDPISEHNRLYWYRQTLGQGPEFLTYFQNEAQLEKSRLLSDRFSAERPKGSFSTLEIQRTEQGDSAMYLCASSLMAGEEKLFFGSGTQLSVL.